These 15 T cell receptor beta chains share one sample of origin, sequenced in a study of shared clonotypes between healthy human individuals. Using immunoSEQ multiplex PCR, the repertoire was profiled, and TCRdb retains in-frame clones only, with some absent. The sample has roughly 1 million clones, 75% seen once. Sequencing input: memory CD4+ T cells sorted from blood. Stated subset: CD45RA-negative fraction. The receptors here all came from a man aged 18-30 years in good health.

This rearrangement joins TRBV6-5 to TRBJ2-7; 7 nucleotides align to TRBD1. After removal of 2 bases from V and 2 bases from J, the junction contained 3 bases not matched to a gene. The CDR3 sequence is 14 residues long. Germline loops: CDR1 MNHEY, CDR2 SVGAGI. In nucleotides, the CDR3 is TGTGCCAGCAGTTACGGGACAGCTACCTACGAGCAGTACTTC. Its translation: CASSYGTATYEQYF.

This clone has just one count. The chain couples TRBV5-1 to TRBJ1-2; tentatively, D is TRBD1 (6 bases). The V and J ends lost 4 bases and 3 bases respectively, with 13 bases between them. Germline CDR1 is SGHRS and CDR2 is YFSETQ. CDR3 size: 14 residues. The CDR3 DNA is TGCGCCAGCAGCGTCCCAGGGGTGGACTATGGCTACACCTTC. Translation gives CASSVPGVDYGYTF. The variable domain in full, with the rest retrieved from reference TRBV5-1 and TRBJ1-2, is KAGVTQTPRYLIKTRGQQVTLSCSPISGHRSVSWYQQTPGQGLQFLFEYFSETQRNKGNFPGRFSGRQFSNSRSEMNVSTLELGDSALYLCASSVPGVDYGYTFGSGTRLTVV.

V and J are TRBV2 and TRBJ2-3; 14 positions agree with TRBD2. The CDR3 is made up of 14 amino acids. Germline-derived CDR1 and CDR2 are SNHLY and FYNNEI. V shed 9 bases, J shed 3 bases, and the junction held 2 bases outside the gene matches. The CDR3 spells CARGLAGVTDTQYF. Written as DNA, the CDR3 is TGTGCCAGGGGACTAGCGGGGGTAACAGATACGCAGTATTTT.

The chain joins TRBV11-3 to TRBJ2-5, with a tentative D call TRBD2 (5 bases). Trimming pared 4 bases from V and 5 bases from J, leaving 17 bases between. This CDR3 is 15 amino acids long. Germline lookup yields CDR1 SGHNT and CDR2 YENEEA. CDR3 protein: CASSSGTSFEETQYF. The CDR3 coding sequence is TGTGCCAGCAGCTCCGGAACTAGTTTCGAGGAGACCCAGTACTTC.

V and J are TRBV25-1 and TRBJ1-6; D perhaps matches TRBD1 (5 bases). The CDR3 totals 15 residues. V gave up 3 bases and J gave up 6 bases, with 12 bases separating them. CDR1 MGHDK and CDR2 SYGVNS come from the germline V gene. The CDR3 here is CASSEKGALNSPLHF. CDR3 sequence (DNA): TGTGCCAGCAGTGAGAAAGGGGCCCTTAATTCACCCCTCCACTTT.

This clone was detected ten times or more. A read error may be the cause here, since a much bigger clone is one base away. The CDR3 region is CASSVDTGELFF. The CDR3 DNA reads as TGTGCCAGCAGTGTGGACACCGGGGAGCTGTTTTTT. The gene calls are TRBV2 and TRBJ2-2; D is unclear. Germline CDR1 SNHLY, CDR2 FYNNEI. With 4 bases removed from V and 3 bases from J, the gap between germline ends came to 3 bases. This CDR3 is 12 amino acids long.

The CDR3 DNA is TGTGCCAGCAGTTATCCTAAACAGGGTCGAGCTTTCTTT. Protein sequence: CASSYPKQGRAFF. V usage is TRBV28 and J usage is TRBJ1-1, with D possibly TRBD1 on 6 matching bases. The CDR3 has 13 residues. V was shortened by 4 bases and J by 10 bases, with 16 bases between the two germline ends. Germline V gives CDR1 MDHEN, CDR2 SYDVKM.

V usage is TRBV5-6 and J usage is TRBJ2-2, with D hard to call. The CDR3 extends over 14 amino acids. Germline CDR1 and CDR2: SGHDT and YYEEEE. Trimming left V 4 bases short and J 6 bases short, with 13 bases between. The CDR3 spells CASSVYIKAGELFF. CDR3 DNA sequence: TGTGCCAGCAGCGTCTACATTAAGGCCGGGGAGCTGTTTTTT.

The rearrangement joins TRBV21-1 to TRBJ1-3; TRBD1, the D gene given by the table, was not confirmed from the DNA. TRBV21-1 is shown as a pseudogene. This CDR3 is 17 amino acids long. CDR3 region: CASSKGASPSSGNTIYF. The CDR3 DNA follows: TGTGCCAGCAGCAAAGGGGCCAGCCCGAGCTCTGGAAACACCATATATTTT.

This chain uses TRBV7-2 with TRBJ2-7, with 12 bases fitting TRBD2. Looked up from germline, CDR1 is SGHTA and CDR2 is FQGNSA. V dropped 5 bases and J dropped 7; count of bases not matched to a gene: 9. The CDR3 loop spans 15 amino acids. The CDR3 loop reads CASSPRLAGDREQYF. The CDR3 bases are TGTGCCAGCAGCCCTAGACTAGCGGGAGATCGGGAGCAGTACTTC.

This chain joins TRBV29-1 and TRBJ1-2; weak D call: TRBD1 (6 bases). Between the trimmed V and J ends, which lost 3 bases and 8 bases, there was a span of 16 bases. Germline-derived CDR1 and CDR2 are SQVTM and ANQGSEA. The CDR3 spans 13 residues. The chain's CDR3 is CSVDEGGSRGYTF. In nucleotides, the CDR3 is TGCAGCGTTGATGAGGGGGGATCGCGGGGCTACACCTTC. The full variable domain, in which reference TRBV29-1 and TRBJ1-2 provide the parts outside the CDR3, is SAVISQKPSRDICQRGTSLTIQCQVDSQVTMMFWYRQQPGQSLTLIATANQGSEATYESGFVIDKFPISRPNLTFSTLTVSNMSPEDSSIYLCSVDEGGSRGYTFGSGTRLTVV.

This clone was observed at least ten times. The genes are TRBV2 and TRBJ2-3; TRBD1 matches at 9 bases. The CDR3 consists of 15 residues. From germline, CDR1 is SNHLY and CDR2 FYNNEI. V shed 10 bases and J 3 bases; nucleotides not matched to a gene: 11. The CDR3 DNA follows: TGTGCCACCAAGGACAGGGGTTTAGGGACAGATACGCAGTATTTT. It specifies CATKDRGLGTDTQYF.

V gene TRBV19 combines with J gene TRBJ2-7; TRBD1 matches at 8 bases. CDR3 length: 18 amino acids. Per germline, CDR1 LNHDA and CDR2 SQIVND (reference sequence). Trimming removed 3 bases from V and 4 bases from J; junction bases left unmatched: 17. The DNA for the CDR3 is TGTGCCAGTAGTATCGTTCACGACAGGGGTATGAGGGATTACGAGCAGTACTTC. Translation: CASSIVHDRGMRDYEQYF.

The rearrangement joins TRBV7-9 to TRBJ2-7; D might be TRBD1 or TRBD2, each matching 5 bases. The V and J ends lost 4 bases and 3 bases respectively, with 13 bases between them. The CDR3 totals 14 residues. Germline loops: CDR1 SEHNR, CDR2 FQNEAQ (reference sequence). The CDR3 loop is CASSYPGPYYEQYF. The DNA for the CDR3 is TGTGCCAGCAGCTACCCGGGACCCTACTACGAGCAGTACTTC.

V and J are TRBV5-4 and TRBJ2-1, with D perhaps assigned TRBD1 or TRBD2 (5 bases each). Germline-derived CDR1 and CDR2 are SGHNT and YYREEE (reference sequence). Trimming took 0 bases from V and 14 from J, leaving 18 bases between them. The CDR3 runs to 14 residues. CDR3 amino acids: CASSLVGASDLEFF. The CDR3 DNA reads as TGTGCCAGCAGCTTGGTAGGGGCGTCGGACTTGGAGTTCTTC. Full variable domain (missing parts from reference TRBV5-4 and TRBJ2-1): ETGVTQSPTHLIKTRGQQVTLRCSSQSGHNTVSWYQQALGQGPQFIFQYYREEENGRGNFPPRFSGLQFPNYSSELNVNALELDDSALYLCASSLVGASDLEFFGPGTRLTVL.